A selection of T cell receptor beta chains follows, all from one sample in a study of graft-versus-host responses after intestinal transplantation. These receptors have no known antigen. Sequencing used immunoSEQ multiplex PCR; TCRdb keeps in-frame clones, though not all of them. The sample yields about 82,000 clones, about 91% seen once. The sequenced sample was unstimulated CD4+ T cells sorted from spleen or lymph node cells, obtained before transplant. The receptor source for this set is a human donor who was the organ donor for an intestinal transplant. Both conserved end residues are part of each CDR3. Fields, in order: D gene, J gene, V gene, clone size, CDR3 DNA, CDR3 protein. D genes are given only for firm matches. The size of a clone is reported for some rows only, either as once, few or many, or as a class for expanded clones.

>TRBD1|TRBJ2-5|TRBV11-3|.
TGTGCCAGCAGCCAGGACAGGGAAGAGACCCAGTACTTC
CASSQDREETQYF
>.|TRBJ2-3|TRBV5-1|.
TGCGCCAGCAGCTTGCAGGGGTTAGATACGCAGTATTTT
CASSLQGLDTQYF
>.|TRBJ2-7|TRBV1|.
TGCACCAGCAGCAATCGACCGGGACAGGCATGCTACGAGCAGTACTTC
CTSSNRPGQACYEQYF
>.|TRBJ1-2|TRBV4-1|once
TGCGCCAGCAGCCAAGATCCAGAGCGTGGCTACACCTTC
CASSQDPERGYTF
>.|TRBJ1-4|TRBV2|.
TGTGCCAGCAAGTTTAGTACAACTAATGAAAAACTGTTTTTT
CASKFSTTNEKLFF
>.|TRBJ1-1|TRBV5-1|.
TGCGCCAGCAGCCTACGCGCCGGGACAAGAAACGGGAACACTGAAGCTTTCTTT
CASSLRAGTRNGNTEAFF
>.|TRBJ2-1|TRBV4-1|.
TGCGCCAGCAGCCAACCGGGTAGCGGACTTGACAATGAGCAGTTCTTC
CASSQPGSGLDNEQFF
>TRBD1|TRBJ1-4|TRBV4-2|.
TGTGCCAGCAGCCAAGATTACCGGAGATTAGGGGGCGGTGAAAAACTGTTTTTT
CASSQDYRRLGGGEKLFF
>.|TRBJ1-2|TRBV12-2|.
TGTGCAAGTCGCTTCGGGACAAACTATGGCTACACCTTC
CASRFGTNYGYTF
>TRBD2|TRBJ2-5|TRBV30|.
TGTGCCTGGATACCCAAGCGGGGGGCCAGGGAGACCCAGTACTTC
CAWIPKRGARETQYF
>TRBD1|TRBJ2-5|TRBV2|.
TGTGCCAGCAGCCGGGACAGGGAGGTAAAGACCCAGTACTTC
CASSRDREVKTQYF
>.|TRBJ1-2|TRBV28|.
TGTGCCAGCAGTTCGCGCCGGTTTGACTACACCTTC
CASSSRRFDYTF
>.|TRBJ1-4|TRBV25-1|.
TGTGCCAGCAGTTGGTCGGGGGAGCACAATGAAAAACTGTTTTTT
CASSWSGEHNEKLFF
>TRBD1|TRBJ1-1|TRBV5-1|once
TGCGCCAGCAGCTCGCGACAGGGTAAGGGAGCTTTCTTT
CASSSRQGKGAFF
>.|TRBJ1-2|TRBV30|.
TGTGCCTGGAGTGATTGGGGGACTGAGTCTAACTATGGCTACACCTTC
CAWSDWGTESNYGYTF
>.|TRBJ2-6|TRBV10-3|.
TGTGCCATCAGTGAAGGAGGGGCCTCTGGGGCCAACGTCCTGACTTTC
CAISEGGASGANVLTF
>TRBD2|TRBJ2-7|TRBV28|.
TGTGCCAGCAGTTTGGGGCGGGAGGGCCACGAGCAGTACTTC
CASSLGREGHEQYF
>TRBD1|TRBJ1-2|TRBV28|.
TGTGCCAGCAGTTTAGACCAGGGGGTTGGGAGCTATGGCTACACCTTC
CASSLDQGVGSYGYTF
>TRBD1|TRBJ2-3|TRBV5-1|.
TGCGCCAGCAGCCCAGAGGGACAGATCTACACAGATACGCAGTATTTT
CASSPEGQIYTDTQYF
>.|TRBJ2-3|TRBV5-1|.
TGCGCCAGCAGCCCGGCGGGGACAGATACGCAGTATTTT
CASSPAGTDTQYF
>TRBD2|TRBJ2-3|TRBV7-8|once
TGTGCCAGCAGCCTAAGTAGTATGTCGCTAGCGGGGGCCCAGGGGAATACGCAGTATTTT
CASSLSSMSLAGAQGNTQYF
>.|TRBJ1-1|TRBV10-3|once
TGTGCCATCAGTGACAGGGAGAACACTGAAGCTTTCTTT
CAISDRENTEAFF
>.|TRBJ2-5|TRBV6-1|.
TGTGCCAGCAGTGACGAGAGGCTACAGACCCAGTACTTC
CASSDERLQTQYF
>.|TRBJ2-7|TRBV6-5|.
TGTGCCAGCAGATCTCAGGGTGCCTACGAGCAGTACTTC
CASRSQGAYEQYF
>.|TRBJ1-2|TRBV5-1|.
TGCGCCAGCAGATTAGGGAGGGAGGAGGGCTACACCTTC
CASRLGREEGYTF
>.|TRBJ1-5|TRBV11-2|.
TGTGCCAGCAGCTTAGAAGGAGGGTTTGGACAGCCCCAGCATTTT
CASSLEGGFGQPQHF
>.|TRBJ1-5|TRBV28|.
TGTGCCAGCAGTTTCGATCAGCCCCAGCATTTT
CASSFDQPQHF
>.|TRBJ2-1|TRBV15|.
TGTGCCACCAGCAGAGCGGGGATGAGTGAGCAGTTCTTC
CATSRAGMSEQFF
>.|TRBJ1-3|TRBV5-1|.
TGCGCCAGCAGCACCCAGGGACTCTCTGGAAACACCATATATTTT
CASSTQGLSGNTIYF
>TRBD1|TRBJ1-4|TRBV5-1|.
TGCGCCAGTTCCCCCTTACGGGACAGTTTAAATGAAAAACTGTTTTTT
CASSPLRDSLNEKLFF
>TRBD1|TRBJ1-1|TRBV6-5|.
TGTGCCAGCAGTTCCCTACGACAGGGTGGCACTGAAGCTTTCTTT
CASSSLRQGGTEAFF
>TRBD2|TRBJ2-7|TRBV11-2|.
TGTGCCAGCAGCTTAGGATCTAGCGGGAGGCTCGGCGAGCAGTACTTC
CASSLGSSGRLGEQYF
>TRBD1|TRBJ1-4|TRBV5-1|.
TGCGCCAGCAGCACAACAGGGGGCGATGCTAATGAAAAACTGTTTTTT
CASSTTGGDANEKLFF
>.|TRBJ1-1|TRBV18|once
TGTGCCAGCTCACCACTACAGAACACTGAAGCTTTCTTT
CASSPLQNTEAFF